This TCR beta chain was recorded in a study of OX40 agonist ivuxolimab in advanced cancers. As for the study more broadly: Ivuxolimab, which targeted the costimulatory receptor OX40 (CD134), was an agonistic, fully human IgG2 monoclonal antibody. In the dose-escalation cohort, around four fifths of patients were male, and the mean age was roughly 56 years with a range of roughly 20 to 79. Prior anti-PD-1, anti-PD-L1 or anti-CTLA-4 therapy was permitted, and 40% of dose-escalation patients had received checkpoint inhibitors. The paper covers the monotherapy dose-escalation part of the phase I ivuxolimab trial, which included N = 52 patients. Intravenous ivuxolimab was administered to patients every 2 weeks at six dose levels: 0.01, 0.1, 0.3, 1.5, 3 and 10 mg/kg. Among the 50 to 55 dose-escalation patients, around 20 had hepatocellular carcinoma, roughly 15 melanoma, 9 renal cell carcinoma and 9 head and neck cancer. Partial responses were achieved by three dose-escalation patients, of whom one had hepatocellular carcinoma and two had cutaneous melanoma. The point of sequencing TCRbeta in the periphery was to test whether ivuxolimab changed TCR sequence diversity and drove clonal T-cell expansion. Broad study findings and their caveats: Low levels of normalized T-cell clonal expansion were also seen in some patients who did not respond. Antigen specificity was not determined for the clonally expanded peripheral T cells. After ivuxolimab, CD8+ T cells had more expanded clones than CD4+ T cells on average. Partial responders in the 0.1-3.0 mg/kg groups had among the lowest normalized peripheral clonal expansion, especially among CD8+ T cells. At doses of 0.1 to 3.0 mg/kg, clonal expansion of both CD4+ and CD8+ blood T cells was observed from baseline to week 6.

For sequencing of the TCRbeta CDR3 region, genomic DNA was extracted from the sorted cells. The immunoSEQ Assay was used for sequencing of TCRbeta CDR3 regions. The source is immuneACCESS, and TCRdb retained only in-frame sequences with V and J called. Part of the clones is not carried over; for the studies checked, unresolved V genes explain less than half of this, and the remainder is unexplained. The sample table contains about 58,000 clones; only one count was recorded for 86% of them. The top ten clonotypes cover 0.85% to 1% of the sample. The trial excluded patients who had a history of autoimmune disease or were on systemic immunosuppression. Peripheral blood for TCR sequencing was collected from all dose cohorts at baseline, on cycle 4 day 1, and on cycle 7 day 1. Samples came from an open-label, multicenter, first-in-human phase I dose-escalation trial of ivuxolimab. Adults with locally advanced or metastatic melanoma, renal cell carcinoma, hepatocellular carcinoma or head and neck squamous cell carcinoma were enrolled in the trial. Before TCR sequencing, CD4+ and CD8+ T cells were separately sorted from peripheral blood.

Worth noting for this clone: The antigen this receptor binds is unknown. Base qualities were left out, and no much larger clone turns up one base away.

This material consisted of CD4+ or CD8+ T cells sorted from blood, taken in a trial of the OX40 agonist ivuxolimab. The TCR was taken from an adult with an advanced solid tumor such as melanoma, head and neck, liver or kidney cancer.

Read as DNA, the sequence is TGTGCCAGCAGCTTAGGGTTTGATCCCTACCCCCAGCATTTT. This translates into CASSLGFDPYPQHF. The chain uses TRBV7-2 and TRBJ1-5, with the D gene too uncertain to name. V lost 1 base and J lost 10 bases; the stretch between them is 14 bases long. From a lookup of the germline V gene, CDR1 and CDR2 are SGHTA and FQGNSA. Reading from cysteine to phenylalanine, the CDR3 counts 14 amino acids. The sequence is cut down to CDR3 DNA, 42 bases in frame from base 1.